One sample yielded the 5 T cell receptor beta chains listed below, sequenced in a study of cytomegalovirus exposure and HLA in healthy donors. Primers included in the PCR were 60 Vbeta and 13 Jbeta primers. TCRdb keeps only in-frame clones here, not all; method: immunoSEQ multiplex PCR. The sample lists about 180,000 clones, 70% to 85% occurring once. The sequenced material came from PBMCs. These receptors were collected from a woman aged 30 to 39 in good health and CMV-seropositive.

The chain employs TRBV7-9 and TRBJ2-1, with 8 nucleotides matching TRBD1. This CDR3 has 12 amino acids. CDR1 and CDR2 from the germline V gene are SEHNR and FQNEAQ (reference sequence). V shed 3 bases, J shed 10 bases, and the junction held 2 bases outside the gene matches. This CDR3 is CASSFGQGEQFF. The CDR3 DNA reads TGTGCCAGCAGCTTCGGACAGGGCGAGCAGTTCTTC.

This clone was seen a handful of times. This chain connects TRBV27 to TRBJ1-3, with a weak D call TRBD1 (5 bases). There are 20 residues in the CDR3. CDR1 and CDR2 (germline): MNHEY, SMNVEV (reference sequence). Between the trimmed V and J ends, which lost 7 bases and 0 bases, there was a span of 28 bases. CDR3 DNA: TGTGCCAGCAAGTTCCCCGCACGACAGCCTCACGGCTGCTCTGGAAACACCATATATTTT. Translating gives CASKFPARQPHGCSGNTIYF.

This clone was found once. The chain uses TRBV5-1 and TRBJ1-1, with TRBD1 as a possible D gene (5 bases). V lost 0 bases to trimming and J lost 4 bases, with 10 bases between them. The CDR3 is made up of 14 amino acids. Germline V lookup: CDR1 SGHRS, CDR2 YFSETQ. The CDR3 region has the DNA TGCGCCAGCAGCTTGGAGGGGTGGGGCACTGAAGCTTTCTTT. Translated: CASSLEGWGTEAFF.

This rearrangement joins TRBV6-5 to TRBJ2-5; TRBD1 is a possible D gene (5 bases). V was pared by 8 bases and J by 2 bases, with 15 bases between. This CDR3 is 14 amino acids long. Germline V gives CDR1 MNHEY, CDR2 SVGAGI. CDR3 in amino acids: CASSETGHQETQYF. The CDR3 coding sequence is TGTGCCAGCTCCGAGACCGGACATCAAGAGACCCAGTACTTC.

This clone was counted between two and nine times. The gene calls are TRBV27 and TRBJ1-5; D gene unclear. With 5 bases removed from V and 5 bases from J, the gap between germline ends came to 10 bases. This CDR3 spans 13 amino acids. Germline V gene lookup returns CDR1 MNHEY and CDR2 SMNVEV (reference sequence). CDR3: CASSIWQDQPQHF. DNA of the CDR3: TGTGCCAGCAGTATCTGGCAGGATCAGCCCCAGCATTTT.